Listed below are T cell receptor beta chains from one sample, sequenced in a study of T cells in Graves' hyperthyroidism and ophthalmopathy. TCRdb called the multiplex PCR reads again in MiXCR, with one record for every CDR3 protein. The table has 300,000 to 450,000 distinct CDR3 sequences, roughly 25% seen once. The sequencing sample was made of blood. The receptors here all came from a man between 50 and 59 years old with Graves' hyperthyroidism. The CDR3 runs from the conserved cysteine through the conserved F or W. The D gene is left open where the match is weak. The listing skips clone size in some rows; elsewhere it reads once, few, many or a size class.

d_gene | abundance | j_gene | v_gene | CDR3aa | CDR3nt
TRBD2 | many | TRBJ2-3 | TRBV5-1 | CASSLVIGGASGTDTQYF | TGCGCCAGCAGCTTGGTAATCGGGGGGGCGAGTGGCACAGATACGCAGTATTTT
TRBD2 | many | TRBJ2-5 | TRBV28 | CASREGGKTQYF | TGTGCCAGCCGGGAGGGGGGCAAGACCCAGTACTTC
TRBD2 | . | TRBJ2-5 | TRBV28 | CASSLPHSGSGETQYF | TGTGCCAGCAGTTTACCTCACAGCGGGAGTGGAGAGACCCAGTACTTC
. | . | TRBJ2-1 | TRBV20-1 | CSAKGSGPSSYNEQFF | TGCAGTGCTAAGGGTAGCGGCCCTAGCTCCTACAATGAGCAGTTCTTC
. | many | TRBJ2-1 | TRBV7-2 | CASSWSGTYNEQFF | TGTGCCAGCAGCTGGTCGGGTACCTACAATGAGCAGTTCTTC
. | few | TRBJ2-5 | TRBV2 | CASSDVWVVETQYF | TGTGCCAGCAGTGATGTTTGGGTAGTAGAGACCCAGTACTTC
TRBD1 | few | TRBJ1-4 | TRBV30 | CAWSPPGQRNEKLFF | TGTGCCTGGAGTCCGCCGGGACAGCGAAATGAAAAACTGTTTTTT
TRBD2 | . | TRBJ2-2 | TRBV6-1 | CASSATSGGTGELFF | TGTGCCAGCAGCGCAACTAGCGGGGGGACCGGGGAGCTGTTTTTT
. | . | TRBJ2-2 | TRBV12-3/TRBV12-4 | CASSADNYGELFF | TGTGCCAGCAGTGCCGACAACTACGGGGAGCTGTTTTTT
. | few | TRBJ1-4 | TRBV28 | CASSPYPTSDGELNEKLFF | TGTGCCAGCAGTCCATACCCCACCTCGGACGGAGAATTAAATGAAAAACTGTTTTTT
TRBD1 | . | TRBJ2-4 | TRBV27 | CATSNPGQENIQYF | TGTGCCACCAGTAATCCGGGACAGGAAAACATTCAGTACTTC
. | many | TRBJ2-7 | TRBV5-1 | CASSLDPTLEQYF | TGCGCCAGCAGCTTGGATCCGACCCTCGAGCAGTACTTC
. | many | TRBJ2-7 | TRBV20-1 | CSARAGGYEQYF | TGCAGTGCTAGAGCGGGCGGCTACGAGCAGTACTTC
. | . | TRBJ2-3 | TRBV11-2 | CASSPTSGQRDTQYF | TGTGCCAGCAGCCCCACGTCCGGGCAGAGGGATACGCAGTATTTT
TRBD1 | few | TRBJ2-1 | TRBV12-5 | CASGLVQGNNEQFF | TGTGCTAGTGGTTTGGTACAGGGGAATAATGAGCAGTTCTTC
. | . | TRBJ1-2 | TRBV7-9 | CASSFLALLDGYTF | TGTGCCAGCAGCTTTTTGGCACTCCTGGATGGCTACACCTTC
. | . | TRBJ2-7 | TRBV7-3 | CASSLHGTLEGEQYF | TGTGCCAGCAGTTTGCACGGGACCCTCGAAGGCGAGCAGTACTTC
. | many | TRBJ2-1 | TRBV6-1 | CASTGEPTSNEQFF | TGTGCCAGCACAGGGGAGCCCACTTCCAATGAGCAGTTCTTC
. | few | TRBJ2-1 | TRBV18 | CASSPRTDWTRGGNEQFF | TGTGCCAGCTCACCTAGGACAGATTGGACTAGAGGGGGCAATGAGCAGTTCTTC
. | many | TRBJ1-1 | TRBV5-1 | CASRTGMRGTEAFF | TGCGCCAGCAGAACGGGAATGCGTGGCACTGAAGCTTTCTTT
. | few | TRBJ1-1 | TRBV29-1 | CSARGRLFEAFF | TGCAGCGCCCGCGGGAGACTCTTTGAAGCTTTCTTT
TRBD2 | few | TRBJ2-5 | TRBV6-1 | CASRGQRESREETQYF | TGTGCCAGCAGGGGCCAGCGGGAGTCAAGAGAAGAGACCCAGTACTTC
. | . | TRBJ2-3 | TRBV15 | CATSRDRGVDTQYF | TGTGCCACCAGCAGAGACAGGGGGGTGGATACGCAGTATTTT
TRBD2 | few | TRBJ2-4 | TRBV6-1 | CASKGTSGRTWVGIQYF | TGTGCCAGCAAGGGAACTAGCGGGAGGACGTGGGTGGGCATTCAGTACTTC
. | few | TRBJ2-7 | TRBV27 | CASSSADGFLYEQYF | TGTGCCAGCAGTTCAGCGGACGGATTTCTCTACGAGCAGTACTTC
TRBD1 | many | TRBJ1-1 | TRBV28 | CASSLYRTGEAFF | TGTGCCAGCAGTTTATACAGGACAGGGGAAGCTTTCTTT
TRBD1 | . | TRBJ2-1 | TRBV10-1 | CASGTGGNNEQFF | TGCGCCAGTGGGACAGGGGGGAACAATGAGCAGTTCTTC
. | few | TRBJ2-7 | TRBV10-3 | CAISGLADSYEQYF | TGTGCCATCAGTGGTTTAGCGGACTCGTACGAGCAGTACTTC
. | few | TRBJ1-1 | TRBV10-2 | CASRAGAPEAFF | TGCGCCAGCAGGGCAGGGGCACCTGAAGCTTTCTTT
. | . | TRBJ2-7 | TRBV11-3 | CASSSNPTFHEQYF | TGTGCCAGCAGCTCGAACCCAACGTTCCACGAGCAGTACTTC
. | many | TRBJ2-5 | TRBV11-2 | CASSLGDVETQYF | TGTGCCAGCAGCTTAGGGGACGTGGAGACCCAGTACTTC
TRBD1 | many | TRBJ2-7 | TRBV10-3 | CAIQRSDRVVDEQYF | TGTGCCATACAGCGCTCGGACAGGGTCGTCGACGAGCAGTACTTC
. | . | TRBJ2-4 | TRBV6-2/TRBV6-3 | CASSLDPGTDIQYF | TGTGCCAGTTCACTAGATCCAGGGACGGACATTCAGTACTTC
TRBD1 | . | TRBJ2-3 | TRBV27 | CASRRDRSSTDTQYF | TGTGCCAGCAGGAGGGACAGGTCTAGCACAGATACGCAGTATTTT
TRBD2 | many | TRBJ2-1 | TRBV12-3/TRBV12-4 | CASRHRTSSYNEQFF | TGTGCCAGCAGGCACAGGACTAGCTCCTACAATGAGCAGTTCTTC
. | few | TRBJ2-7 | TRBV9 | CASRGSGPSHTSYEQYF | TGTGCCAGCAGAGGATCCGGACCCTCACACACCTCCTACGAGCAGTACTTC
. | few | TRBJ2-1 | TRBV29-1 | CSAALAAAYNEQFF | TGCAGCGCCGCCTTAGCGGCAGCCTACAATGAGCAGTTCTTC
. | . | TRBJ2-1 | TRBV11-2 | CASSFELLSNEQFF | TGTGCCAGCAGCTTCGAACTATTAAGCAATGAGCAGTTCTTC
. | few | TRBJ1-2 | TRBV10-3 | CAISEKTDRRLNYGYTF | TGTGCCATCAGTGAAAAAACGGACAGACGATTGAACTATGGCTACACCTTC
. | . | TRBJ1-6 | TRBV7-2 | CASSLPPRDSPLHF | TGTGCCAGCAGCTTACCACCCCGGGATTCGCCCCTCCACTTT
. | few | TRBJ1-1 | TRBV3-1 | CASSQVKRAEAFF | TGTGCCAGCAGCCAAGTCAAAAGGGCTGAAGCTTTCTTT
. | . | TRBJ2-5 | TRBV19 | CASSISGGVETQYF | TGTGCCAGTAGTATAAGCGGAGGTGTAGAGACCCAGTACTTC
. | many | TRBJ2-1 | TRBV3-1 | CASSPGRGSYEQFF | TGTGCCAGCAGCCCGGGGCGCGGATCATATGAGCAGTTCTTC
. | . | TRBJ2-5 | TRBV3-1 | CASSQDRGAQYF | TGTGCCAGCAGCCAAGATCGAGGGGCCCAGTACTTC
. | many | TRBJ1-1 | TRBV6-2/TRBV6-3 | CASSSSGAGTEAFF | TGTGCCAGCAGTTCCTCGGGGGCAGGCACTGAAGCTTTCTTT
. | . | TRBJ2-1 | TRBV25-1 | CASSERRSYNEQFF | TGTGCCAGCAGTGAGAGACGGAGTTACAATGAGCAGTTCTTC
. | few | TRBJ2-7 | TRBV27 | CASSMRDSTYEQYF | TGTGCCAGCAGTATGCGGGACAGTACCTACGAGCAGTACTTC
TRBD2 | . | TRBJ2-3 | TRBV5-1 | CASSLVGLAGGRTDTQYF | TGCGCCAGCAGCTTGGTGGGACTAGCGGGAGGGCGCACAGATACGCAGTATTTT
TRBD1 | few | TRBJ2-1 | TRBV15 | CATSRAKLTGYEQFF | TGTGCCACCAGCAGAGCGAAACTGACAGGGTATGAGCAGTTCTTC